This T cell receptor beta chain comes out of a study of blood T cell repertoires in COVID-19. The overall study: Collection of acute and convalescent COVID-19 samples took place in the United States, Italy and Spain. The cDNA or gDNA used as material had been derived from T cells, B-cell-depleted T cells, or PBMCs.

Seattle-derived patients entered the study during active infection and were followed longitudinally. This CDR3 is built from 14 residues. V was pared by 2 bases and J by 1 base, with 8 bases between. CDR1 is MDHEN and CDR2 is SYDVKM in the germline V gene. As handled by the study authors: The authors estimated nucleated cell counts from reference gene primer amplification. Using immunoSEQ multiplex PCR, the repertoire was profiled, and TCRdb retains in-frame clones only, with some absent. V, J and clone size derive from that table, while D and trimming were established from the DNA sequence. The table has 250,000 to 350,000 clones, roughly 86% seen once. This clone was seen just once.

This chain connects TRBV28 to TRBJ2-5; tentatively, D is TRBD1 (5 bases). Sequences were obtained from peripheral blood. This TCR was sampled from a woman aged 30 to 39 with COVID-19, enrolled during active disease. The chain's CDR3 is CASSLAGFQETQYF. CDR3 DNA: TGTGCCAGCAGTTTAGCAGGGTTCCAAGAGACCCAGTACTTC.